These 29 T cell receptor beta chains share one sample of origin, sequenced in a study of cytomegalovirus exposure and HLA in healthy donors (dated by TCRdb to 2016 to 2017). The library was produced with the immunoSEQ multiplex PCR assay. The multiplex PCR relied on a mix of 60 forward primers for TCR Vbeta segments and 13 reverse primers for TCR Jbeta segments. Drawn from immuneACCESS, this table holds only the in-frame rearrangements with V and J called that TCRdb kept. Clones are partly lost; checked studies trace under half to an unresolved V gene and leave the rest unexplained. This sample has around 120,000 clones in its table, and 74% of those were observed once. About 2.6% of the sample comes from the top ten. Sequences were obtained from PBMCs. These TCRs come from a man aged 50-59 years in good health and CMV-seropositive.

The chain is built from TRBV5-4 and TRBJ2-7; no clear D gene. The germline CDR1 and CDR2 sequences are SGHNT and YYREEE (reference sequence). Between the trimmed V and J ends, which lost 4 bases and 2 bases, there was a span of 7 bases. The CDR3 has 12 amino acids. The chain's CDR3 is CASSREAYEQYF. The CDR3 DNA reads TGTGCCAGCAGCCGCGAGGCCTACGAGCAGTACTTC.

This clone was seen a handful of times. J is TRBJ1-5 and V is TRBV6-5, with 9 nucleotides matching TRBD1. Germline V gives CDR1 MNHEY, CDR2 SVGAGI. CDR3 length: 14 amino acids. The V and J ends lost 5 bases and 6 bases, in that order; junction bases with no gene match: 5. This CDR3 is CASSPTGGGQPQHF. CDR3 nucleotides: TGTGCCAGCAGTCCTACAGGGGGCGGTCAGCCCCAGCATTTT.

This clone was detected a few times. The V call is TRBV6-1, the J call TRBJ1-2; 9 bases agree with TRBD1. The CDR3 is 13 residues long. Germline values: CDR1 MNHNS, CDR2 SASEGT. With 6 bases clipped from V and 8 bases from J, the junction kept 7 bases outside the gene matches. The CDR3 loop reads CASRIQGAGGYTF. The CDR3 nucleotides read TGTGCCAGCAGGATACAGGGGGCGGGGGGCTACACCTTC.

The sample holds a few counts of this clone. The V and J genes are TRBV5-1 and TRBJ2-7; the match to TRBD1 covers 9 bases. Germline values: CDR1 SGHRS, CDR2 YFSETQ. Unmatched junction bases numbered 8, after V lost 5 bases and J lost 5 bases. The CDR3 length is 14 residues. CDR3 in DNA: TGCGCCAGCAGTCCCGGGACAGGGTTCCACGAGCAGTACTTC. Amino acids: CASSPGTGFHEQYF.

Points on this clone: The same CDR3 also results from other DNA sequences found in this sample. This chain connects TRBV5-4 to TRBJ2-1; maybe TRBD1 (5 bases). V was cut by 4 bases and J by 4 bases, with 15 bases left in between. The CDR3 runs to 15 residues. Germline CDR1 is SGHNT and CDR2 is YYREEE (reference sequence). The CDR3 DNA reads as TGTGCCAGCAGCCCTACAGGAGATTCTTACAATGAGCAGTTCTTC. Protein product: CASSPTGDSYNEQFF.

About this clone itself: An end of the junction differs from the germline gene, which may be a read error. This chain connects TRBV28 to TRBJ1-1; the D gene is possibly TRBD1 (5 bases). Germline CDR1 MDHEN, CDR2 SYDVKM. CDR3 length equals 13 residues. For the CDR3, the DNA is TGTGCCAGCAGGGGAGGGGAGGGCACTGAAGTTTTCTTT. Its translation: CASRGGEGTEVFF.

The chain recombines TRBV19 with TRBJ2-2, with 7 positions matching TRBD2. The germline V gene encodes CDR1 LNHDA and CDR2 SQIVND (reference sequence). V gave up 6 bases and J gave up 9 bases; unmatched junction bases: 7. CDR3 size: 13 residues. The CDR3 reads CASRAREPRELFF. The CDR3 nucleotides read TGTGCCAGTAGGGCGCGGGAGCCCCGGGAGCTGTTTTTT.

There are a few counts of this clone. The chain links TRBV18 to TRBJ1-2; 7 nucleotides line up with TRBD1. The germline CDR1 and CDR2 sequences are KGHSH and LQKENI. The V segment lost 5 bases and the J segment 1 base; nucleotides outside the gene matches: 7. The CDR3 length is 15 residues. The CDR3 loop is CASSKTGSDNYGYTF. The CDR3 region has the DNA TGTGCCAGCTCAAAGACAGGGTCTGATAACTATGGCTACACCTTC.

This sequence joins TRBV15 and TRBJ2-5; 9 bases are shared with TRBD1. Trimming removed 2 bases from V and 5 bases from J; junction bases left unmatched: 6. The CDR3 length is 15 residues. Germline assignment: CDR1 LNHNV and CDR2 YYDKDF (reference sequence). The chain's CDR3 is CATSRSDRGGETQYF. CDR3 sequence (DNA): TGTGCCACCAGCAGATCGGACAGGGGCGGGGAGACCCAGTACTTC.

This chain joins TRBV5-1 and TRBJ2-1; 7 nucleotides match TRBD2. CDR1 is SGHRS and CDR2 is YFSETQ in the germline V gene. This CDR3 is 14 amino acids long. Trimming at V came to 3 bases and at J to 5 bases, leaving 5 bases not matched to a gene. The CDR3, as DNA: TGCGCCAGCAGCTGGGGCGGGGGAGACAATGAGCAGTTCTTC. Translation: CASSWGGGDNEQFF.

As concerns this clone: One end of the junction fails to match germline, which may point to a read error. This sequence joins TRBV10-3 and TRBJ2-6; 9 nucleotides line up with TRBD1. The CDR3 runs to 19 residues. Germline CDR1 and CDR2: ENHRY and SYGVKD. The CDR3, as DNA: TGTGCCATCAGTGAGAGCACCGGGACAGGGAAGTCTGGGGCCAACGGCCTGACTTTC. This gives the protein CAISESTGTGKSGANGLTF.

The V gene is TRBV15, the J gene TRBJ2-1; 11 bases are shared with TRBD2. Per germline, CDR1 LNHNV and CDR2 YYDKDF (reference sequence). Losses at the gene ends were 8 bases for V and 10 bases for J; bases not matched to a gene: 10. This CDR3 region has 14 residues. The CDR3 DNA reads as TGTGCCACCGGCGTAGAGACTAGCGGGACAGAGCAGTTCTTC. It encodes CATGVETSGTEQFF. Combining the CDR3 with reference TRBV15 and TRBJ2-1 gives the whole variable domain DAMVIQNPRYQVTQFGKPVTLSCSQTLNHNVMYWYQQKSSQAPKLLFHYYDKDFNNEADTPDNFQSRRPNTSFCFLDIRSPGLGDTAMYLCATGVETSGTEQFFGPGTRLTVL.

The chain couples TRBV25-1 to TRBJ2-7, with TRBD2 identical over 8 bases. This CDR3 contains 13 residues. V gave up 8 bases and J gave up 2 bases; unmatched junction bases: 5. Germline lookup yields CDR1 MGHDK and CDR2 SYGVNS. CDR3 region: CASRRGGTYEQYF. The DNA for the CDR3 is TGTGCCAGCCGCCGGGGGGGGACCTACGAGCAGTACTTC.

The V call is TRBV5-6, the J call TRBJ1-4; D call uncertain. The CDR3 is 14 residues long. Germline CDR1 SGHDT, CDR2 YYEEEE. V lost 1 base and J 8 bases, leaving 12 bases between the germline ends. DNA of the CDR3: TGTGCCAGCAGCTTGCAGGCCGTCAGGGAAAAACTGTTTTTT. Amino acids: CASSLQAVREKLFF.

The V call is TRBV14, the J call TRBJ2-1; 9 nucleotides agree with TRBD2. With 2 bases clipped from V and 8 bases from J, the junction kept 7 bases outside the gene matches. Germline loops: CDR1 SGHDN, CDR2 FVKESK. This CDR3 spans 15 amino acids. CDR3: CASSQPGTSLYEQFF. The CDR3 bases are TGTGCCAGCAGCCAACCCGGGACTAGCTTATATGAGCAGTTCTTC. The variable domain in full, completed from reference TRBV14 and TRBJ2-1, reads EAGVTQFPSHSVIEKGQTVTLRCDPISGHDNLYWYRRVMGKEIKFLLHFVKESKQDESGMPNNRFLAERTGGTYSTLKVQPAELEDSGVYFCASSQPGTSLYEQFFGPGTRLTVL.

The chain recombines TRBV19 with TRBJ1-1, with a possible D match to TRBD1 (6 bases). Looked up from germline, CDR1 is LNHDA and CDR2 is SQIVND (reference sequence). Trimming cost V 5 bases and J 2 bases, with 9 bases left between them. This CDR3 has 13 residues. CDR3 residues: CASSPGANTEAFF. In DNA, the CDR3 is TGTGCCAGTAGTCCAGGGGCTAACACTGAAGCTTTCTTT.

The chain links TRBV5-1 to TRBJ1-2; the match to TRBD1 covers 10 bases. CDR1 and CDR2 (germline): SGHRS, YFSETQ. The CDR3 contains 15 residues. Trimming at V came to 4 bases and at J to 8 bases, leaving 11 bases not matched to a gene. CDR3 sequence reads: CASSEPGQGISGYTF. CDR3 DNA: TGCGCCAGCAGCGAACCGGGACAGGGGATCTCGGGCTACACCTTC.

The chain links TRBV6-6 to TRBJ1-1, with TRBD1 as a possible D gene (5 bases). The CDR3 is 16 amino acids. The V end was cut by 7 bases, the J end by 4 bases, with 22 bases between. The germline CDR1 and CDR2 sequences are MNHNY and SVGAGI (reference sequence). CDR3 protein: CASNLPGGSLSTEAFF. The CDR3 coding sequence is TGTGCCAGCAACTTGCCCGGGGGAAGTTTATCCACTGAAGCTTTCTTT.

The count of this clone is one. The V gene is TRBV6-1, the J gene TRBJ1-2; TRBD1 matches at 7 bases. V lost 6 bases to trimming and J lost 3 bases; unmatched junction nucleotides: 4. The V gene's germline CDR1 is MNHNS and CDR2 SASEGT. The CDR3 is 13 residues long. The DNA of the CDR3 is TGTGCCAGCAGCATTGACAGGGACTATGGCTACACCTTC. Protein product: CASSIDRDYGYTF.

The chain uses TRBV19 and TRBJ2-7; possibly TRBD2 for D (6 bases). This CDR3 spans 14 amino acids. Trimming stripped 2 bases from V and 2 bases from J, with 10 bases between. Germline CDR1 LNHDA, CDR2 SQIVND (reference sequence). The CDR3 is CASSINSGTYEQYF. In DNA, the CDR3 is TGTGCCAGTAGTATAAATAGCGGCACCTACGAGCAGTACTTC.

Comment on this clone: The sample holds other DNA sequences that translate to the same CDR3. The rearrangement links TRBV27 to TRBJ1-5; D not resolved. Germline loops: CDR1 MNHEY, CDR2 SMNVEV (reference sequence). With 3 bases removed from V and 5 bases from J, the gap between germline ends came to 8 bases. The CDR3 runs 13 residues. The CDR3 DNA reads as TGTGCCAGCAGTTTCGGGGTGGATCAGCCCCAGCATTTT. Its protein product is CASSFGVDQPQHF.

The rearrangement joins TRBV20-1 to TRBJ1-1; D gene ambiguous. The V gene lost 6 bases and the J gene lost 4 bases, with 9 bases spanning the gap. CDR1 and CDR2 (germline): DFQATT, SNEGSKA (reference sequence). The CDR3 has 11 residues. The CDR3 is CSANRGTEAFF. In DNA, the CDR3 is TGCAGTGCAAATCGAGGCACTGAAGCTTTCTTT.

The J gene is TRBJ2-6, the V gene TRBV19; 7 bases align to TRBD1. CDR1 and CDR2 from the germline V gene are LNHDA and SQIVND (reference sequence). This CDR3 is built from 20 residues. The ends lost 6 bases at V and 0 bases at J; junction bases unmatched: 17. The CDR3 region has the DNA TGTGCCAGTAGCACCTCGCCGGGACAGATCCTTCTCTCTGGGGCCAACGTCCTGACTTTC. Its protein product is CASSTSPGQILLSGANVLTF.

The chain links TRBV15 to TRBJ1-1; D gene unclear. The CDR3 extends over 16 amino acids. Trimming took off 1 base at V and 0 bases at J, with 12 bases between the two ends. From germline, CDR1 is LNHNV and CDR2 YYDKDF (reference sequence). The CDR3 here is CATSRGSDYLNTEAFF. The CDR3 region has the DNA TGTGCCACCAGCAGAGGCTCAGATTACCTGAACACTGAAGCTTTCTTT.

This rearrangement joins TRBV27 to TRBJ2-1; 9 bases agree with TRBD2. J lost 3 bases, V lost 2 bases, and 8 bases had no gene match. This CDR3 spans 17 amino acids. From germline, CDR1 is MNHEY and CDR2 SMNVEV (reference sequence). The CDR3, as DNA: TGTGCCAGCAGTTTAGCGGGTAGCGGGGGACTCTACAATGAGCAGTTCTTC. Its protein is CASSLAGSGGLYNEQFF.

The chain links TRBV2 to TRBJ1-2; no definite D call. The V and J ends lost 1 base and 0 bases respectively, with 9 bases between them. Germline CDR1 is SNHLY and CDR2 is FYNNEI. There are 15 residues in the CDR3. The CDR3 DNA sequence: TGTGCCAGCAGTGAAGGGGCGAACACTAACTATGGCTACACCTTC. This codes for CASSEGANTNYGYTF.

The rearrangement uses TRBV2 and TRBJ2-7, with TRBD2 as a possible D gene (5 bases). The V end lost 8 bases, the J end lost 4 bases, and 12 bases lay between the germline ends. The CDR3 totals 12 residues. Per the germline V gene, CDR1 is SNHLY and CDR2 is FYNNEI. The DNA of the CDR3 is TGTGCCAGCTCGAGGACTGCTTACGAGCAGTACTTC. It encodes CASSRTAYEQYF.

This clone turned up a few times. The rearrangement uses TRBV4-1 and TRBJ2-5; D might be TRBD2 (5 bases). Deletions cut 4 bases from V and 5 bases from J, with 14 bases between. The CDR3 runs 14 residues. Germline V gene sequence: CDR1 MGHRA, CDR2 YSYEKL. CDR3 nucleotide sequence: TGCGCCAGCAGCCGGTCGACCCGGACTGAGACCCAGTACTTC. Translating gives CASSRSTRTETQYF.

This chain connects TRBV13 to TRBJ2-1; 11 bases match TRBD2. The CDR3 extends over 15 amino acids. Germline assignment: CDR1 PRHDT and CDR2 FYEKMQ (reference sequence). V lost 7 bases to trimming and J lost 4 bases; unmatched junction nucleotides: 6. CDR3 DNA: TGTGCCAGCACCACAGGGACTAGCGGATACAATGAGCAGTTCTTC. Amino acid sequence: CASTTGTSGYNEQFF. Full variable domain (missing parts from reference TRBV13 and TRBJ2-1): AAGVIQSPRHLIKEKRETATLKCYPIPRHDTVYWYQQGPGQDPQFLISFYEKMQSDKGSIPDRFSAQQFSDYHSELNMSSLELGDSALYFCASTTGTSGYNEQFFGPGTRLTVL.